The 18 T cell receptor beta chains presented below share a single source sample, sequenced in a study of beta chain features in type 1 diabetes (dated by TCRdb to 2017 to 2018). Study-wide conclusions, independent of this receptor: A moderate but significant shortening of TCRB CDR3 length was observed in type 1 diabetes patients in all four CD4+ subsets.

Libraries were made using the immunoSEQ multiplex PCR assay. The entire isolated RNA was reverse transcribed using the High Capacity cDNA Reverse Transcription Kit, and thus expressed TCRB transcripts were sequenced. Imported from immuneACCESS, the table was reduced by TCRdb to in-frame sequences with V and J called. These copies leave out some clones; in studies compared against another copy, an unresolved V gene accounts for under half, and the cause of the remainder is not known. The sample includes some 350,000 clones, with roughly a tenth observed a single time. The ten largest clones capture about 0.64% of the sample. These TCRs' antigens remain unknown. The sample consisted of central memory CD4+ T cells from blood. The receptors come from a man under 40 with type 1 diabetes.

This clone was picked up a small number of times. This rearrangement joins TRBV5-1 to TRBJ2-6, with D possibly TRBD1 on 5 matching bases. Per germline, CDR1 SGHRS and CDR2 YFSETQ. The CDR3 spans 16 residues. The V end lost 3 bases, the J end lost 1 base, and 11 bases lay between the germline ends. The CDR3 sequence is CASSSRQLSGANVLTF. The CDR3 DNA reads TGCGCCAGCAGCTCACGACAGCTTTCTGGGGCCAACGTCCTGACTTTC.

This clone was recorded a few times. This chain links TRBV30 with TRBJ2-5, with 8 bases lining up with TRBD1. CDR3 length: 14 amino acids. CDR1 is GTSNPN, CDR2 SVGIG, per germline (reference sequence). With 0 bases clipped from V and 4 bases from J, the junction kept 4 bases outside the gene matches. The chain's CDR3 is CAWSVGQARETQYF. DNA for the CDR3: TGTGCCTGGAGTGTGGGACAGGCCCGAGAGACCCAGTACTTC. The full variable domain, in which reference TRBV30 and TRBJ2-5 provide the parts outside the CDR3, is SQTIHQWPATLVQPVGSPLSLECTVEGTSNPNLYWYRQAAGRGLQLLFYSVGIGQISSEVPQNLSASRPQDRQFILSSKKLLLSDSGFYLCAWSVGQARETQYFGPGTRLLVL.

This clone has ten or more counts. The V call is TRBV7-8, the J call TRBJ1-1; 9 nucleotides align to TRBD1. This CDR3 comprises 14 residues. The V gene's germline CDR1 is SGHVS and CDR2 FQNEAQ. V was clipped by 6 bases and J by 8 bases; unmatched bases: 10. For the CDR3, the DNA is TGTGCCAGCAGAACATCGGGACAGGGAGGCGAAGCTTTCTTT. Translated: CASRTSGQGGEAFF.

This clone was counted only a few times. The chain joins TRBV2 to TRBJ1-5; 7 bases align to TRBD1. Germline loops: CDR1 SNHLY, CDR2 FYNNEI. The CDR3 is made up of 14 amino acids. V lost 5 bases, J lost 4 bases, and 5 bases stayed unmatched. The CDR3 protein is CASSYGQENQPQHF. CDR3 coding DNA: TGTGCCAGCAGTTATGGACAGGAAAATCAGCCCCAGCATTTT.

This clone has just a few counts. This chain uses TRBV28 with TRBJ1-1; no reliable D call. The germline V gene has CDR1 MDHEN and CDR2 SYDVKM. V lost 8 bases, J lost 2 bases, and 15 bases lay in between. The CDR3 extends over 14 amino acids. The CDR3 here is CASFPGFGNTEAFF. The DNA for the CDR3 is TGTGCCAGCTTTCCGGGTTTCGGCAACACTGAAGCTTTCTTT.

The sample holds a few counts of this clone. An end of the junction differs from the germline gene, which may be a read error. The chain couples TRBV5-6 to TRBJ2-3, with D unclear. Germline-derived CDR1 and CDR2 are SGHDT and YYEEEE. The CDR3 covers 14 residues. CDR3 bases: TGTGCCAGCAGCCGGCTCCAGAGCACGGATACGCAGTATTTT. It encodes CASSRLQSTDTQYF.

This clone turned up a few times. The chain uses TRBV7-9 and TRBJ2-7, with TRBD2 matching 11 bases. The J segment lost 5 bases and the V segment lost 0 bases, leaving 3 bases of the junction unmatched. The CDR3 is made up of 15 amino acids. Germline V gene lookup returns CDR1 SEHNR and CDR2 FQNEAQ (reference sequence). CDR3 residues: CASSLALAGGNEQYF. CDR3 sequence (DNA): TGTGCCAGCAGCTTAGCGCTAGCGGGAGGTAACGAGCAGTACTTC.

J is TRBJ1-2 and V is TRBV28; D is possibly TRBD1 (6 bases). Trimming removed 3 bases at V and 2 bases at J, with 10 bases between. The CDR3 sequence is 14 residues long. Germline V gene sequence: CDR1 MDHEN, CDR2 SYDVKM. The CDR3 sequence: CASSLVDRNYGYTF. The CDR3 coding sequence is TGTGCCAGCAGTTTGGTCGACAGGAACTATGGCTACACCTTC.

The rearrangement uses TRBV5-5 and TRBJ2-3; 7 bases fit TRBD2. The trim removed 4 bases at V and 5 bases at J, leaving 10 bases unmatched. The CDR3 sequence is 15 residues long. Germline V gives CDR1 SGHKS, CDR2 YYEKEE (reference sequence). The CDR3 sequence: CASSPRRELGDTQYF. The CDR3 DNA reads TGTGCCAGCAGCCCCCGGCGGGAGCTAGGAGATACGCAGTATTTT.

This clone was seen more than once but under ten times. The chain carries TRBV9 and TRBJ1-2, with D possibly matching TRBD1 (5 bases). Germline values: CDR1 SGDLS, CDR2 YYNGEE. The CDR3 is 16 residues long. The germline V and J ends were trimmed by 4 bases and 2 bases, with 18 bases remaining between them. CDR3 DNA: TGTGCCAGCAGCCCTGGTGGGGCAGGGATCAACTATGGCTACACCTTC. The encoded protein is CASSPGGAGINYGYTF.

In its sample, this clone was seen a few times. V usage is TRBV5-1 and J usage is TRBJ2-7; 8 nucleotides line up with TRBD1. The V gene end was trimmed by 4 bases and the J gene end by 7 bases; junction bases not matched to a gene: 10. This CDR3 spans 14 amino acids. CDR1 SGHRS and CDR2 YFSETQ come from the germline V gene. The CDR3 bases are TGCGCCAGCAGCCTCCAGGGACAGGTGGGAGAGCAGTACTTC. As protein: CASSLQGQVGEQYF.

This clone was found a few times. The V and J genes are TRBV7-9 and TRBJ1-2; no definite D call. From germline, CDR1 is SEHNR and CDR2 FQNEAQ (reference sequence). This CDR3 has 14 amino acids. V lost 5 bases to trimming and J lost 5 bases, with 15 bases between them. CDR3 coding DNA: TGTGCCAGCAGCCCCTCTTGGGAGCGATATGGCTACACCTTC. Protein sequence: CASSPSWERYGYTF.

This chain joins TRBV7-9 and TRBJ2-7; 7 nucleotides line up with TRBD1. Germline loops: CDR1 SEHNR, CDR2 FQNEAQ (reference sequence). CDR3 length equals 15 residues. J gave up 2 bases and V 6 bases, and 10 bases lay outside the gene matches. CDR3 in amino acids: CASSQVYQGAYEQYF. The CDR3 nucleotides read TGTGCCAGCAGTCAAGTGTATCAGGGGGCCTACGAGCAGTACTTC. The full variable domain, completed using reference TRBV7-9 and TRBJ2-7, is DTGVSQNPRHKITKRGQNVTFRCDPISEHNRLYWYRQTLGQGPEFLTYFQNEAQLEKSRLLSDRFSAERPKGSFSTLEIQRTEQGDSAMYLCASSQVYQGAYEQYFGPGTRLTVT.

The rearrangement joins TRBV27 to TRBJ1-1; D is perhaps TRBD1 (5 bases). From germline, CDR1 is MNHEY and CDR2 SMNVEV (reference sequence). Trimming took off 6 bases at V and 1 base at J, with 15 bases between the two ends. The CDR3 has 15 residues. The CDR3 coding sequence is TGTGCCAGCAGGCTGACAGCCCGCGGGAACACTGAAGCTTTCTTT. Amino acid sequence: CASRLTARGNTEAFF.

This chain connects TRBV5-4 to TRBJ2-6; 8 bases fit TRBD1. After removal of 0 bases from V and 4 bases from J, the junction contained 3 bases not matched to a gene. The CDR3 spans 16 residues. CDR1 SGHNT and CDR2 YYREEE come from the germline V gene (reference sequence). The CDR3 protein is CASSLGQGPGANVLTF. In DNA, the CDR3 is TGTGCCAGCAGCTTGGGACAGGGGCCCGGGGCCAACGTCCTGACTTTC.

This clone was found a few times. The chain uses TRBV7-2 and TRBJ2-5, with D unresolved. The CDR3 runs 11 residues. Trimming left V 5 bases short and J 5 bases short, with 6 bases between. CDR1 and CDR2 from the germline V gene are SGHTA and FQGNSA. The CDR3 here is CASSPRETQYF. CDR3 DNA sequence: TGTGCCAGCAGCCCACGGGAGACCCAGTACTTC.

The chain joins TRBV2 to TRBJ2-7; TRBD1 matches at 11 bases. The CDR3 contains 13 residues. J lost 3 bases, V lost 9 bases, and 4 bases had no gene match. Germline V gene data show CDR1 as SNHLY and CDR2 as FYNNEI. The DNA for the CDR3 is TGTGCCAGGTCCGGGACAGGGGGCTACGAGCAGTACTTC. This translates into CARSGTGGYEQYF.

This clone was detected ten times or more. The rearrangement links TRBV7-9 to TRBJ2-3; 8 bases fit TRBD1. Germline V lookup: CDR1 SEHNR, CDR2 FQNEAQ (reference sequence). V dropped 4 bases and J dropped 2; count of bases not matched to a gene: 2. CDR3 size: 14 residues. The CDR3 loop reads CASSSTGDTDTQYF. The DNA for the CDR3 is TGTGCCAGCAGCTCGACAGGGGACACAGATACGCAGTATTTT.